This TCR beta chain was captured by sequencing in a study of CD8 T cells in ankylosing spondylitis. The V end lost 2 bases, the J end lost 2 bases, and 13 bases lay between the germline ends. The CDR3 sequence is 16 residues long. Germline V lookup: CDR1 SGHTS, CDR2 YDEGEE. In the case of this clonotype: The antigen is unknown.

A quantitative 5'-RACE method, one with molecular barcodes, was used to make TCR beta libraries. TCRdb re-derived calls from the 5' RACE reads in MiXCR, one entry per CDR3 protein. This sample yields about 220,000 distinct CDR3 sequences, of which roughly 6.6% are seen a single time; 14% belongs to the top ten. Findings and caveats of the study: From matched ankylosing spondylitis synovial fluid, disease-linked clones were reportedly recovered at significantly enriched levels. A motif in TCR beta, a set of several highly homologous variants, appeared characteristic of ankylosing spondylitis blood. With a CD8+ phenotype, disease-linked clones were relatively rare in peripheral blood. Earlier reports found some motif variants in synovial fluid and blood in reactive arthritis.

The receptor comes from a male donor with ankylosing spondylitis. The chain carries TRBV5-8 and TRBJ2-2, with D possibly TRBD1 on 6 matching bases. The sample consisted of blood, either unsorted or a sorted T cell fraction (not recorded which). CDR3 loop: CASSFLRQANTGELFF. The CDR3, as DNA: TGTGCCAGCAGCTTCCTTAGACAGGCTAACACCGGGGAGCTGTTTTTT.